The entry below gives a single TCR beta chain sequence along with its context. This clonotype was recorded at least ten times. Its target antigen remains unknown. No much larger clone exists at a distance of one base, and base qualities are not known. The data are from a study of T cells in Graves' hyperthyroidism and ophthalmopathy (dated 2019 in TCRdb). With respect to the entire study: Peripheral blood samples were taken at the time of initial diagnosis, prior to any treatment. To identify TCR V-J signatures that set the groups apart, the researchers used a discovery cohort of 100 patients, made up of 43 with Graves' ophthalmopathy and 57 with stable Graves' hyperthyroidism. Whether ophthalmopathy could be predicted prospectively was tested in an independent validation cohort made up of under 20 hyperthyroidism patients plus 17 patients who later progressed to ophthalmopathy. The 100 discovery patients were divided at random into training and test sets in a 7:3 ratio. In addition, the study compared T-cell repertoires in thyroid tissue and in blood from over 5 Graves' hyperthyroidism patients. Following sampling, methimazole starting at 30 mg daily was given to hyperthyroidism patients, and high-dose intravenous methylprednisolone was given to ophthalmopathy patients. TCR Vbeta CDR3 sequencing of around 130 peripheral blood samples (43 ophthalmopathy, roughly 72 hyperthyroidism and about 17 progressor patients) is reported in the paper.

Compared with germline, V lacks 5 bases and J lacks 7 bases; bases without a gene match: 15. Reading from cysteine to phenylalanine, the CDR3 counts 17 amino acids. The read is trimmed to its CDR3 DNA, 51 bases read in frame from base 1. CDR1 is given as SGHNT and CDR2 as YENEEA, both from the germline V gene. Amplification of TCR beta CDR3 regions was carried out from RNA transcripts. The first round of RT-PCR for the TCR CDR3 was performed with the HTBI primer set and the Qiagen OneStep RT-PCR kit. Libraries were constructed in a second round of multiplex PCR, after which size selection and purification were performed. Sequencing of the libraries was done on an Illumina HiSeq2000 using paired-end 100 bp reads. In the source study's methods: SOAPnuke was used to process the raw data, with reads discarded if the reads contained adapters or uncalled bases, had a mean Phred below 15, or lacked an exact constant-primer or identifier match. COPE v1.2.5 was used to merge high-quality paired reads, and clonotypes were defined as unique nucleotide sequences. MiTCR v1.1 was used to align the clonotypes against IMGT TRBV, TRBD and TRBJ reference segments. The analysis included only V-J combinations with a frequency above 0.0001, which together covered more than 98% of the repertoires. The TCS score was defined as F50 (clonal expansion) divided by E x V (chaos), with BLOSUM62-based TCRdist calculated between CDR3 peptides within each V-J. Welch's t-statistics and random forest reduced around 510 V-J features to 10 to 15, which were used in a naive Bayes classifier (R e1071). In-frame beta chains were kept once TCRdb had trimmed the public reads at Q25 with fastp and called clones with MiXCR. Rows merge per CDR3 protein into single entries with the most common DNA and genes. These V and J calls are TCRdb output, not the study's own analysis. The sample includes fewer than 750,000 distinct CDR3 sequences, with about 14% observed a single time. Of the sample, roughly an eighth falls within the top ten clones.

Overall study results and their limits: A model built on a 13 V-J signature distinguished ophthalmopathy from stable hyperthyroidism, reaching around 88% sensitivity and about 81% specificity in cross-validation and 80%/75% in testing. Blood samples also contained most of the expanded thyroid clonotypes (frequency above 0.001), which suggests that blood repertoires may reflect thyroid immune responses. No statistical method was used to set the sample size in advance, and investigators knew the group allocation. In validation, the model predicted progression to ophthalmopathy with roughly 66% sensitivity and approximately 74% specificity, a median of 6.5 months before onset.

In the ophthalmopathy patients, disease was moderately to severely active, with a Clinical Activity Score of 3 or more, a NOSPECS grade of 4 or more, and a duration of less than 3 months. Any patient with an uncontrolled infection, another autoimmune disease, pregnancy or lactation was excluded. Diagnoses were established on the basis of clinical symptoms, serum thyroxine and TRAb, thyroid ultrasound, and orbital computed tomography. Ficoll-Paque density gradient centrifugation was used to isolate PBMCs from approximately 10 ml of fresh peripheral blood. Total RNA was extracted using Trizol reagent, and RNA quality was assessed on an Agilent 2100 Bioanalyzer.

The chain joins TRBV11-3 to TRBJ2-1; 9 of the junction bases match TRBD2. Sequencing was performed on blood. The sequence was obtained from a woman aged 50 to 60 with Graves' ophthalmopathy. The CDR3 region has the sequence CASSPPGGGRAVNEQFF. The sequence in DNA is TGTGCCAGCAGCCCCCCTGGTGGCGGGAGGGCGGTGAATGAGCAGTTCTTC.